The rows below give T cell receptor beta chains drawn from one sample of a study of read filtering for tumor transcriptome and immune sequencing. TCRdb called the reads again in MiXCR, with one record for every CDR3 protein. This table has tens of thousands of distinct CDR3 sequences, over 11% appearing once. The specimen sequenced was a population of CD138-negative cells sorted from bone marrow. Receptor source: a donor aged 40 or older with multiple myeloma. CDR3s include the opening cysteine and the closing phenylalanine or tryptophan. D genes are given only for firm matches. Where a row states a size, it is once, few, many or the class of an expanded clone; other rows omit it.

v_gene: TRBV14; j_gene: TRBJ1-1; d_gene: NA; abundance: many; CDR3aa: CASSETASTEAFF; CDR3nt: TGTGCCAGCAGCGAAACGGCGTCCACTGAAGCTTTCTTT
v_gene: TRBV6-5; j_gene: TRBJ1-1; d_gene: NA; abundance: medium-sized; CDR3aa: CASSYSYREPTEAFF; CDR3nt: TGTGCCAGCAGTTACTCGTACAGGGAGCCCACTGAAGCTTTCTTT
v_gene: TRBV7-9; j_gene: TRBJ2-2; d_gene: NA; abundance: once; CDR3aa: CASSLDPPGLATGELFF; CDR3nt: TGTGCCAGCAGCTTAGATCCGCCAGGGCTTGCCACCGGGGAGCTGTTTTTT
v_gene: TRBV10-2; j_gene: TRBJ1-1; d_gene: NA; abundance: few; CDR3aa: CASGLIGTEAFF; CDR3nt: TGCGCCAGCGGACTCATAGGGACTGAAGCTTTCTTT
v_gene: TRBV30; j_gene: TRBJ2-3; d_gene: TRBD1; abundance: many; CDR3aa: CAWTRNRGHTDTQYF; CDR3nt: TGTGCCTGGACCCGGAACAGGGGGCACACAGATACGCAGTATTTT
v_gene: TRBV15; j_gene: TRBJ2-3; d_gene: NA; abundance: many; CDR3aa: CATSRYRSTNVADTQYF; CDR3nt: TGTGCCACCAGCAGGTACAGGTCAACCAATGTCGCAGATACGCAGTATTTT
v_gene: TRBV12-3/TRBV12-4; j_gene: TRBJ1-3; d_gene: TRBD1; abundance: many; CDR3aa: CASRLVQGAHGNTIYF; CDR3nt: TGTGCCAGCAGACTAGTTCAGGGGGCGCATGGAAACACCATATATTTT
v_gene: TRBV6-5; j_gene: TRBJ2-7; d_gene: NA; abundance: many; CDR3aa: CASSQLDEQYF; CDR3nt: TGTGCCAGCAGTCAACTGGACGAGCAGTACTTC
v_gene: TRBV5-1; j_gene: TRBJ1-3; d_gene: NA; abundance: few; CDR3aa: CASSSGAGSSGNTIYF; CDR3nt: TGCGCCAGCAGCTCTGGGGCAGGGAGCTCTGGAAACACCATATATTTT
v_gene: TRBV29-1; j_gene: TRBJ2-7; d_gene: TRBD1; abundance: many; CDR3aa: CSATGQGTSEQYF; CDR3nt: TGCAGCGCCACGGGACAGGGTACGTCCGAGCAGTACTTC
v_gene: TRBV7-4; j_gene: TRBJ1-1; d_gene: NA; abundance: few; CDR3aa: CASSSLGARDTEAFF; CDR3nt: TGTGCCAGCAGCTCCCTGGGGGCGCGGGACACTGAAGCTTTCTTT
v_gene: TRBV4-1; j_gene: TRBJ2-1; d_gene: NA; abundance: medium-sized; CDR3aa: CASSQVGGQFF; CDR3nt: TGCGCCAGCAGCCAAGTGGGCGGGCAGTTCTTC
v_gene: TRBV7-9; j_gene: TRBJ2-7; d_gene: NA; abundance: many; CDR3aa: CASKRGGGPPYEQYF; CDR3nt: TGTGCCAGCAAAAGGGGGGGAGGGCCCCCCTACGAGCAGTACTTC
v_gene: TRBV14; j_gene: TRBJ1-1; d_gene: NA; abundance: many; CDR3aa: CASSLGPEAFF; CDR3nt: TGTGCCAGCAGCCTGGGACCTGAAGCTTTCTTT
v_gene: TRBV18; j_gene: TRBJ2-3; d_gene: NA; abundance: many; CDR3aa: CASSTAPLADTQYF; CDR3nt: TGTGCCAGCTCGACCGCCCCACTAGCAGATACGCAGTATTTT
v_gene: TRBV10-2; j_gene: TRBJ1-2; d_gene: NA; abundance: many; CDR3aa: CASSAPDSFVYGYTF; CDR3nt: TGCGCCAGCAGTGCCCCCGACAGCTTTGTCTATGGCTACACCTTC
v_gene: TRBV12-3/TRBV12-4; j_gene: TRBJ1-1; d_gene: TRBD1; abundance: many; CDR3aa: CASSGQGGYTEAFF; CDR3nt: TGTGCCAGCAGTGGACAGGGAGGCTACACTGAAGCTTTCTTT
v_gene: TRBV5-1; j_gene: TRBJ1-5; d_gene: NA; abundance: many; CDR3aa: CAGHFAGEGSNQPQHF; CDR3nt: TGCGCCGGCCATTTTGCCGGGGAAGGGAGCAATCAGCCCCAGCATTTT
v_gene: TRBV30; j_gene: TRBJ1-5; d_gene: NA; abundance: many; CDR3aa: CAWSVQAQPQHF; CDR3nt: TGTGCCTGGAGTGTACAAGCTCAGCCCCAGCATTTT
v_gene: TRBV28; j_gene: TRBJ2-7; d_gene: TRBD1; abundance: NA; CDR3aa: CASSWTGSAEQYF; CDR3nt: TGTGCCAGCAGTTGGACAGGATCGGCCGAGCAGTACTTC